Following are 11 T cell receptor beta chains from one sample sequenced in a study of prognosis after radiotherapy for stage I lung cancer. Genomic DNA was the source, and TCR beta CDR3 was amplified from it by two-round multiplex PCR. Amplification in first-round PCR relied on primers specific to each TRBV and TRBJ gene. TCRdb re-called the multiplex PCR reads with MiXCR, one entry per CDR3 protein. The profile shows roughly 26,000 distinct CDR3 sequences, around 30% of them singletons. The material sequenced was PBMCs, taken before or after stereotactic body radiation therapy (not recorded which). The origin of the receptors is a donor over 45 with non-small cell lung cancer.

This clonotype was detected many times. The chain combines TRBV2 with TRBJ2-2, with 11 bases matching TRBD2. V shed 4 bases, J shed 6 bases, and the junction held 4 bases outside the gene matches. Germline lookup yields CDR1 SNHLY and CDR2 FYNNEI. The CDR3 runs 15 residues. The CDR3, as DNA: TGTGCCAGCAGTGGGCTAGCGGGAGGTCCCGGGGAGCTGTTTTTT. It is translated as CASSGLAGGPGELFF. The full variable domain, completed using reference TRBV2 and TRBJ2-2, is EPEVTQTPSHQVTQMGQEVILRCVPISNHLYFYWYRQILGQKVEFLVSFYNNEISEKSEIFDDQFSVERPDGSNFTLKIRSTKLEDSAMYFCASSGLAGGPGELFFGEGSRLTVL.

This clonotype was counted many times. The chain employs TRBV6-1 and TRBJ2-1, with D perhaps matching TRBD1 (5 bases). Trimming took 5 bases from V and 2 from J, leaving 10 bases between them. The CDR3 runs to 14 residues. CDR1 and CDR2 (germline): MNHNS, SASEGT. The CDR3 nucleotides are TGTGCCAGCAGTCCTGACAGTGCCTACAATGAGCAGTTCTTC. Translated, it gives CASSPDSAYNEQFF.

Ten or more counts support this clonotype. The gene calls are TRBV20-1 and TRBJ2-5; no firm D call. The CDR3 loop spans 16 amino acids. Germline CDR1 and CDR2: DFQATT and SNEGSKA (reference sequence). V gave up 3 bases and J gave up 3 bases, with 20 bases separating them. The CDR3 sequence is CSASVSRAIHKETQYF. DNA for the CDR3: TGCAGTGCTAGCGTGTCCCGAGCTATTCATAAAGAGACCCAGTACTTC.

This clonotype was seen ten or more times. Being one base from a much bigger clone, this may be a read error. The chain carries TRBV19 and TRBJ1-6; TRBD1 matches at 10 bases. V shed 3 bases and J 5 bases; nucleotides not matched to a gene: 4. This CDR3 has 16 residues. Germline CDR1 reads LNHDA; CDR2 reads SQIVND (reference sequence). This CDR3 is CASSISGTGDNSPLHF. CDR3 coding DNA: TGTGCCAGTAGTATCTCCGGGACAGGGGATAATTCACCCCTCCACTTT.

This clonotype was seen repeatedly, ten times or more. The chain joins TRBV2 to TRBJ1-4; the D is unclear. V lost 5 bases, J lost 0 bases, and 7 bases lay in between. The CDR3 loop spans 14 amino acids. Germline V lookup: CDR1 SNHLY, CDR2 FYNNEI. CDR3 in amino acids: CASSYLSTNEKLFF. The CDR3 nucleotides are TGTGCCAGCAGTTATCTGTCAACTAATGAAAAACTGTTTTTT.

The chain joins TRBV27 to TRBJ1-2; D gene uncertain. V lost 8 bases, J lost 6 bases, and 16 bases lay in between. The germline gives CDR1 MNHEY, CDR2 SMNVEV (reference sequence). The CDR3 runs to 13 residues. The CDR3 DNA reads as TGTGCCAGCGGTCCAGGACGGTGGAATGGCTACACCTTC. It specifies CASGPGRWNGYTF.

This rearrangement joins TRBV29-1 to TRBJ1-1, with unresolved D. There are 11 residues in the CDR3. The germline V gene has CDR1 SQVTM and CDR2 ANQGSEA. Trimming took 3 bases from V and 4 from J, leaving 6 bases between them. CDR3 amino acids: CSVDGFTEAFF. The DNA for the CDR3 is TGCAGCGTTGACGGGTTCACTGAAGCTTTCTTT. Using reference TRBV29-1 and TRBJ1-1 for the parts outside the CDR3, the full variable domain is SAVISQKPSRDICQRGTSLTIQCQVDSQVTMMFWYRQQPGQSLTLIATANQGSEATYESGFVIDKFPISRPNLTFSTLTVSNMSPEDSSIYLCSVDGFTEAFFGQGTRLTVV.

This chain uses TRBV19 with TRBJ2-2, with D perhaps TRBD1 or TRBD2 (5 bases each). The CDR3 runs to 14 residues. The V end lost 4 bases, the J end lost 13 bases, and 19 bases lay between the germline ends. Germline CDR1 and CDR2: LNHDA and SQIVND (reference sequence). This CDR3 is CASSNQLGTGWLFF. The CDR3 region has the DNA TGTGCCAGTAGTAACCAACTGGGGACCGGGTGGCTGTTTTTT.

This clonotype was seen ten or more times. V is TRBV12-5 and J is TRBJ1-5; 7 nucleotides match TRBD1. The junction had 9 bases not matched to a gene; V was cut back by 6 bases and J by 7 bases. CDR1 and CDR2 (germline): LGHNT, FRNRAP. This CDR3 region has 14 residues. The CDR3 reads CASGINRGSQPQHF. CDR3 DNA: TGTGCTAGTGGCATTAACAGGGGTTCACAGCCCCAGCATTTT.

The chain is built from TRBV6-1 and TRBJ1-4, with 7 bases identical to TRBD1. CDR1 and CDR2 from the germline V gene are MNHNS and SASEGT. This CDR3 region has 14 residues. J was trimmed by 8 bases and V by 6 bases; bases with no gene match: 9. CDR3 amino acids: CASREQGFDEKLFF. Written as DNA, the CDR3 is TGTGCCAGCAGGGAACAGGGGTTCGACGAAAAACTGTTTTTT.

This clonotype occurred a few times. Given a far larger clone just one base away, this is likely a sequencing read error. The gene calls are TRBV6-2 or TRBV6-3 and TRBJ1-2; D gene unclear. This CDR3 comprises 13 residues. With 6 bases removed from V and 9 bases from J, the gap between germline ends came to 17 bases. Germline V lookup: CDR1 MNHEY, CDR2 SVGEGT. The CDR3 here is CASSRGEGSCYTF. CDR3 in DNA: TGTGCCAGCAGCCGGGGAGAGGGCAGCTGCTACACCTTC.